What follows are 9 T cell receptor beta chains derived from one specimen sequenced in a study of blood T cells in healthy people across ages. Primed by a sample-barcoded 5' primer and a J-beta primer mix, a second PCR proceeded for 7 to 11 cycles. From the 5' RACE reads, TCRdb called clonotypes with MiXCR, one entry per CDR3 protein. The sample has about 1.7 million distinct CDR3 sequences; under 30% are singletons. Sequenced input: blood. Receptor source: a woman in her 30s in good health.

This clonotype has more than one count but fewer than ten. The gene calls are TRBV3-1 and TRBJ2-1; TRBD2 matches 7 bases. Germline CDR1 reads LGHDT; CDR2 reads YNNKEL (reference sequence). V shed 4 bases and J 3 bases; nucleotides not matched to a gene: 9. The CDR3 consists of 16 residues. CDR3 nucleotides: TGTGCCAGCAGCCTTCTCGGAGCGGGACTCTACAATGAGCAGTTCTTC. Its translation: CASSLLGAGLYNEQFF.

The V call is TRBV5-5, the J call TRBJ1-2; the D gene is possibly TRBD1 (5 bases). Trimming shortened V by 4 bases and J by 6 bases, and 19 bases separated the two germline ends. The CDR3 consists of 15 residues. CDR1 and CDR2 (germline): SGHKS, YYEKEE (reference sequence). The CDR3 sequence is CASSPEGVSGDGYTF. Written as DNA, the CDR3 is TGTGCCAGCAGCCCCGAGGGAGTCTCGGGGGATGGCTACACCTTC.

The chain joins TRBV6-6 to TRBJ1-1, with 7 bases that match TRBD1. V lost 10 bases and J lost 0; bases outside the gene matches: 11. The V gene's germline CDR1 is MNHNY and CDR2 SVGAGI (reference sequence). CDR3 size: 15 residues. CDR3 loop: CATGVHRGMNTEAFF. CDR3 nucleotides: TGTGCCACCGGGGTCCACAGGGGCATGAACACTGAAGCTTTCTTT.

This clonotype showed up just a few times. This sequence joins TRBV4-3 and TRBJ1-4; perhaps TRBD1 as D (6 bases). Trimming stripped 4 bases from V and 3 bases from J, with 15 bases between. Looked up from germline, CDR1 is LGHNA and CDR2 is YSLEER. The CDR3 covers 16 residues. This CDR3 is CASSPRGPPANEKLFF. CDR3 in DNA: TGCGCCAGCAGCCCCAGGGGACCCCCCGCTAATGAAAAACTGTTTTTT.

This clonotype was seen a handful of times. A much larger clone is a single base away; this may be a read error. The rearrangement uses TRBV29-1 and TRBJ1-2; no reliable D call. The CDR3 extends over 9 amino acids. V was clipped by 7 bases and J by 12 bases, with 12 bases between them. From germline, CDR1 is SQVTM and CDR2 ANQGSEA. The CDR3: CSAQEGHTF. In nucleotides, the CDR3 is TGCAGCGCCCAGGAGGGCCACACCTTC.

In its sample, this clonotype was seen a few times. The rearrangement links TRBV12-3 or TRBV12-4 to TRBJ2-3; TRBD2 matches at 7 bases. The CDR3 consists of 14 residues. V shed 6 bases and J 2 bases; nucleotides not matched to a gene: 5. The CDR3 nucleotides read TGTGCCAGCAGATCGGGACTAAACACAGATACGCAGTATTTT. Translation gives CASRSGLNTDTQYF.

This clonotype was detected a few times. The chain links TRBV9 to TRBJ1-3, with 7 bases matching TRBD1. V shed 4 bases, J shed 3 bases, and the junction held 4 bases outside the gene matches. The V gene's germline CDR1 is SGDLS and CDR2 YYNGEE. This CDR3 is 14 amino acids long. The CDR3 DNA reads as TGTGCCAGCAGCCCAACAGGGGTTGGAAACACCATATATTTT. Translation: CASSPTGVGNTIYF.

V is TRBV5-6 and J is TRBJ2-1; possible D gene TRBD2, 7 bases. V dropped 4 bases and J dropped 9 bases, with 17 bases sitting between them. The CDR3 loop spans 14 amino acids. CDR1 and CDR2 from the germline V gene are SGHDT and YYEEEE. CDR3 bases: TGTGCCAGCAGCCCAGTGGGGGGGGGCCGTGAGCAGTTCTTC. It yields the protein CASSPVGGGREQFF.

This chain joins TRBV13 and TRBJ2-3; 15 bases agree with TRBD2. This CDR3 is 16 amino acids long. Germline V gene sequence: CDR1 PRHDT, CDR2 FYEKMQ (reference sequence). J lost 5 bases, V lost 3 bases, and 3 bases had no gene match. The CDR3 DNA is TGTGCCAGCAGCTTGGGACTAGCGGGGGGCGGAGATACGCAGTATTTT. Its translation: CASSLGLAGGGDTQYF.